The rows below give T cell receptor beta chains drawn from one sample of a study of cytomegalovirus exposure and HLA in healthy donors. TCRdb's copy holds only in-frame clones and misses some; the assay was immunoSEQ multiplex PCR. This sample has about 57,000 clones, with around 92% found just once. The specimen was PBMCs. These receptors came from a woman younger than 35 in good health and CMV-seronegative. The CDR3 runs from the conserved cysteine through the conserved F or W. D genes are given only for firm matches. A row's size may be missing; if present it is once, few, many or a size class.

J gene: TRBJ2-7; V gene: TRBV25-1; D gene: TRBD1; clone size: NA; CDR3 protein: CASSEVQGGAYEQYF; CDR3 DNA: TGTGCCAGCAGTGAGGTACAGGGGGGTGCCTACGAGCAGTACTTC
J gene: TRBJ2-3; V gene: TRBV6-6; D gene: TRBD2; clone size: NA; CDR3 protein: CASSSGLATSTDTQYF; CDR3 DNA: TGTGCCAGCAGTTCGGGACTAGCGACTAGCACAGATACGCAGTATTTT
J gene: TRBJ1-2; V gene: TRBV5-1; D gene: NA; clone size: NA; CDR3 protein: CASTADRTYGYTF; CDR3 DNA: TGCGCCAGCACCGCGGACAGAACCTATGGCTACACCTTC
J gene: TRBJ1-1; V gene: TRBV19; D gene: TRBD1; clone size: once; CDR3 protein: CASRGTGDAGTEAFF; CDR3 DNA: TGTGCCAGTAGAGGGACAGGAGATGCGGGGACTGAAGCTTTCTTT
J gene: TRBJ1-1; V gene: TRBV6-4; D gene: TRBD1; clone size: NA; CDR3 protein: CASSAPGQGTGTEAFF; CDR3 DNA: TGTGCCAGCAGTGCCCCGGGACAGGGGACAGGCACTGAAGCTTTCTTT
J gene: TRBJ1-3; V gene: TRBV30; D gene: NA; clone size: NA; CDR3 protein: CAWTVGAGNTIYF; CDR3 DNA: TGTGCCTGGACGGTGGGAGCTGGAAACACCATATATTTT
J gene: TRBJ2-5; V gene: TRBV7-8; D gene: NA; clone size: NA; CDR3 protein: CASSPAIAEIEETQYF; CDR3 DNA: TGTGCCAGCAGCCCGGCGATAGCTGAAATTGAAGAGACCCAGTACTTC
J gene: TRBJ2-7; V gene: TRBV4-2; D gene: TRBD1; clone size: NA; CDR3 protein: CASSQDGADRFFYEQYF; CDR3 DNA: TGTGCCAGCAGCCAAGATGGTGCGGACAGGTTTTTCTACGAGCAGTACTTC
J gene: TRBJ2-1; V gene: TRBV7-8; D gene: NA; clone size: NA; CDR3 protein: CASSFSVLYNEQFF; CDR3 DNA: TGTGCCAGCAGCTTTAGTGTCCTCTACAATGAGCAGTTCTTC
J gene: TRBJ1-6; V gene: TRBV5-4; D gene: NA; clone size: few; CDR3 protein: CASSLDGSNSPLHF; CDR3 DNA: TGTGCCAGCAGCTTGGACGGGTCCAATTCACCCCTCCACTTT
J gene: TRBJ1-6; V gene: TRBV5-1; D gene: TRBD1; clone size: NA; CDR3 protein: CASSLVSGQGSNSPLHF; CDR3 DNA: TGCGCCAGCAGCTTGGTTTCGGGACAGGGTTCTAATTCACCCCTCCACTTT
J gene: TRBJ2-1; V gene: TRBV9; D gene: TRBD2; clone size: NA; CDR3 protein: CASSTRTSGTHEQFF; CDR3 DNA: TGTGCCAGCAGCACCAGGACTAGCGGGACCCATGAGCAGTTCTTC
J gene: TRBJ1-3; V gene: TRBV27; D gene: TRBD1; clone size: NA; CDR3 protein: CASAAGQGLSGNTIYF; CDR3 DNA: TGTGCCAGCGCAGCGGGACAGGGACTCTCTGGAAACACCATATATTTT
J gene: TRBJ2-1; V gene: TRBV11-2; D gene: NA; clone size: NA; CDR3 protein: CASSLDRGAYNEQFF; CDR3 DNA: TGTGCCAGCAGCTTAGACAGGGGGGCCTACAATGAGCAGTTCTTC
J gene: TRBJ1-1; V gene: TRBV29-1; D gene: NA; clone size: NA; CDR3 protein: CSLGGLGNTEAFF; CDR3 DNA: TGCAGCCTGGGCGGGTTGGGGAACACTGAAGCTTTCTTT
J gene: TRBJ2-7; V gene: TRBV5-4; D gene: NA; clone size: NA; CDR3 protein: CASRNYGEDEQYF; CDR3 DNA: TGTGCCAGCAGGAATTATGGCGAGGACGAGCAGTACTTC
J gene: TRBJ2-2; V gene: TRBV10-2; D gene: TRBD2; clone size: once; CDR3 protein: CASRGTSGNTGELFF; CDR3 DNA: TGCGCCAGCAGGGGGACTAGCGGGAACACCGGGGAGCTGTTTTTT
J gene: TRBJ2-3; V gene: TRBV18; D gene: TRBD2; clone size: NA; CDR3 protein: CASSPPAAGAADTQYF; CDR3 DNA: TGTGCCAGCTCACCACCGGCGGCGGGAGCGGCAGATACGCAGTATTTT
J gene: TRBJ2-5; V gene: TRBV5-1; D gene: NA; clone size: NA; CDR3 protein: CASSSRTEETQYF; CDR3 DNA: TGCGCCAGCAGCTCCCGGACAGAAGAGACCCAGTACTTC
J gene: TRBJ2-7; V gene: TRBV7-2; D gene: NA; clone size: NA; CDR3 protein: CASSPEHDFYEQYF; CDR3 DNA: TGTGCCAGCAGCCCCGAGCATGATTTCTACGAGCAGTACTTC
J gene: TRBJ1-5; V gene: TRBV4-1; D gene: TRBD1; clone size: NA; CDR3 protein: CASSETGDGQPQHF; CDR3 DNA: TGCGCCAGCAGCGAGACAGGGGATGGTCAGCCCCAGCATTTT
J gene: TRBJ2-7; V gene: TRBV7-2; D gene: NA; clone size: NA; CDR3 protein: CASSSSTGYEQYF; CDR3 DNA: TGTGCCAGCAGCTCCTCGACGGGGTACGAGCAGTACTTC
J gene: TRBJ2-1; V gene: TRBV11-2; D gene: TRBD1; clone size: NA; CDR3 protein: CASSPGSRGRRNEQFF; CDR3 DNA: TGTGCCAGCAGCCCGGGGTCCAGGGGGCGCCGGAATGAGCAGTTCTTC
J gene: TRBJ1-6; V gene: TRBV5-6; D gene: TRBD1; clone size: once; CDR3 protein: CASGGQGNSPLHF; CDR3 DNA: TGTGCCAGCGGTGGACAGGGAAATTCACCCCTCCACTTT
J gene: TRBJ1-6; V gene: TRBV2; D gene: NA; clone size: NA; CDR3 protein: CASTFRIYNSPLHF; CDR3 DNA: TGTGCCAGCACGTTCAGAATCTATAATTCACCCCTCCACTTT
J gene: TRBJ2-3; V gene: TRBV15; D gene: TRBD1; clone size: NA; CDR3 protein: CATSRAAPGQGHTQYF; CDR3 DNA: TGTGCCACCAGCAGAGCGGCCCCGGGACAGGGACATACGCAGTATTTT
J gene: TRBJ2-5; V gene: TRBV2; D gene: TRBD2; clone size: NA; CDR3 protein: CASSENTRGETQYF; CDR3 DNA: TGTGCCAGCAGTGAAAACACGCGGGGGGAGACCCAGTACTTC
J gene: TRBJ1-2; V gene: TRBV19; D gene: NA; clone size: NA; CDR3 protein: CASSSTGQHGYTF; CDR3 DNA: TGTGCCAGTAGTAGTACTGGGCAGCATGGCTACACCTTC
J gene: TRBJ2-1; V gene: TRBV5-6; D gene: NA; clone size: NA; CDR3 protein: CASSPDPTREQFF; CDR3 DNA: TGTGCCAGCAGCCCGGACCCTACTAGAGAGCAGTTCTTC
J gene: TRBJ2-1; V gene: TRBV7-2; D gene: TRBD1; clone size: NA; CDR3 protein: CASSLAGTGVYEQFF; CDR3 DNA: TGTGCCAGCAGCTTAGCCGGGACAGGGGTCTATGAGCAGTTCTTC
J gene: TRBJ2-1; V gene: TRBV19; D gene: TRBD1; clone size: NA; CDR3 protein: CASRKDRYPNEQFF; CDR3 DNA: TGTGCCAGTAGGAAGGACAGGTACCCCAATGAGCAGTTCTTC
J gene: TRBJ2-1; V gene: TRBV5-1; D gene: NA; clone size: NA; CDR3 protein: CASSLDGVRREQFF; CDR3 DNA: TGCGCCAGCAGCTTGGATGGGGTTAGGAGGGAGCAGTTCTTC
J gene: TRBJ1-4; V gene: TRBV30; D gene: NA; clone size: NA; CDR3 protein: CAWSFHAGVVEKLFF; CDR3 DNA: TGTGCCTGGAGCTTCCACGCAGGGGTGGTTGAAAAACTGTTTTTT
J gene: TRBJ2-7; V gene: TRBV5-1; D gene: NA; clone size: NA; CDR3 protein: CASSLDPTYEQYF; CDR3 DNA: TGCGCCAGCAGCTTGGACCCAACATACGAGCAGTACTTC
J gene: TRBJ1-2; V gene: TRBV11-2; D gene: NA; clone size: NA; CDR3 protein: CASSLDRAASYGYTF; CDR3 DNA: TGTGCCAGCAGCTTAGACAGGGCGGCAAGCTATGGCTACACCTTC
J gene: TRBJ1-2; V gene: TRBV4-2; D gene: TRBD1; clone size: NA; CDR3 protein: CASSHTSTGGYGYTF; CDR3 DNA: TGTGCCAGCAGCCACACATCCACAGGGGGCTATGGCTACACCTTC
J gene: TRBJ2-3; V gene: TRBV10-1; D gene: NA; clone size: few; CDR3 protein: CASSETSVARRDTQYF; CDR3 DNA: TGCGCCAGCAGTGAAACGTCGGTAGCGAGAAGGGATACGCAGTATTTT
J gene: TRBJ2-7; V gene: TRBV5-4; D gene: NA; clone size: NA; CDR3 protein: CASSFRGSYEQYF; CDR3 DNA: TGTGCCAGCAGCTTCCGGGGCTCCTACGAGCAGTACTTC
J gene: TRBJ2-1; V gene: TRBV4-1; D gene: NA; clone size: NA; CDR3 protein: CASSLGTSAYNEQFF; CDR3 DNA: TGCGCCAGCAGCCTAGGGACTTCCGCCTACAATGAGCAGTTCTTC
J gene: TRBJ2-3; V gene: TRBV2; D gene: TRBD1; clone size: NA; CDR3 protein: CASRVMGTASGTQYF; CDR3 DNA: TGTGCCAGCAGGGTAATGGGGACAGCCTCGGGTACGCAGTATTTT